These 8 T cell receptor beta chains originate from one sample sequenced in a study of vaccination effects on CD4 cells after COVID-19. These receptors have no known antigen. Expansion with viral peptide pools was applied to antigen-specific CD4+ T cells by the ViraFEST assay prior to sequencing. Researchers isolated CD4+ T cells once 9 to 11 days of culture had elapsed. Neither prior SARS-CoV-2 infection nor positive nucleocapsid antibodies were present in the vaccine recipients. Clones were read by immunoSEQ multiplex PCR, and TCRdb kept only the in-frame ones, dropping some. The sample lists about 27,000 clones; approximately 70% were seen once. The sample in question was CD4+ T cells from PBMCs cultured with HCoV-NL63 spike peptides, obtained before COVID-19 vaccination. These receptors originate from a human donor who received a COVID-19 vaccine.

In this sample, this clone turned up a few times. The chain links TRBV28 to TRBJ1-5, with TRBD1 identical over 8 bases. The ends lost 8 bases at V and 6 bases at J; junction bases unmatched: 9. The CDR3 loop spans 14 amino acids. CDR1 is MDHEN and CDR2 is SYDVKM in the germline V gene. The CDR3 reads CASVHGQGTQPQHF. The DNA for the CDR3 is TGTGCCAGCGTTCATGGACAGGGTACTCAGCCCCAGCATTTT.

The V call is TRBV5-5, the J call TRBJ2-1; D is possibly TRBD1 (5 bases). The CDR3 loop spans 13 amino acids. V was cut by 3 bases and J by 5 bases, with 9 bases left in between. CDR1 SGHKS and CDR2 YYEKEE come from the germline V gene (reference sequence). CDR3 in DNA: TGTGCCAGCAGCTCCAGGGTCCACAATGAGCAGTTCTTC. It is translated as CASSSRVHNEQFF.

This chain joins TRBV6-2 or TRBV6-3 and TRBJ2-1; perhaps D is TRBD1 or TRBD2 (5 bases each). CDR1 and CDR2 (germline): MNHEY, SVGEGT. Between the trimmed V and J ends, which lost 7 bases and 1 base, there was a span of 17 bases. The CDR3 length is 16 residues. The CDR3 DNA is TGTGCCAGCACCCCACTGGGGGTAAGGTCCTACAATGAGCAGTTCTTC. Its protein is CASTPLGVRSYNEQFF.

The rearrangement links TRBV19 to TRBJ2-6; maybe TRBD1 (5 bases). This CDR3 contains 15 residues. The V and J ends lost 3 bases and 4 bases respectively, with 10 bases between them. The germline CDR1 and CDR2 sequences are LNHDA and SQIVND (reference sequence). The CDR3 bases are TGTGCCAGTAGTATTTGGGGCGTGGGGGCCAACGTCCTGACTTTC. Protein product: CASSIWGVGANVLTF.

The V gene is TRBV5-1, the J gene TRBJ2-7, with D possibly matching TRBD2 (6 bases). This CDR3 is 15 amino acids long. Trimming pared 4 bases from V and 1 base from J, leaving 15 bases between. CDR1 SGHRS and CDR2 YFSETQ come from the germline V gene. This chain's CDR3 is CASSRTGTLSYEQYF. CDR3 nucleotides: TGCGCCAGCAGCCGAACCGGGACTTTATCCTACGAGCAGTACTTC.

This chain uses TRBV5-4 with TRBJ2-2, with unresolved D. Per the germline V gene, CDR1 is SGHNT and CDR2 is YYREEE (reference sequence). The ends were cut back, 0 bases at V and 13 bases at J, with 19 bases in the middle. This CDR3 is built from 15 residues. The DNA of the CDR3 is TGTGCCAGCAGCTTGGACAACTCATTGGCAAATTTGCTGTTTTTT. Amino acids: CASSLDNSLANLLFF.

The rearrangement links TRBV19 to TRBJ1-1; D not resolved. The CDR3 is made up of 15 amino acids. CDR1 LNHDA and CDR2 SQIVND come from the germline V gene (reference sequence). Trimming left V 5 bases short and J 1 base short, with 14 bases between. CDR3 region: CASSPRTLGNTEAFF. DNA for the CDR3: TGTGCCAGTAGTCCTAGGACTTTAGGGAACACTGAAGCTTTCTTT.

The V gene is TRBV7-9, the J gene TRBJ1-5; tentatively, D is TRBD1 (5 bases). The CDR3 covers 16 residues. The V end lost 1 base, the J end lost 2 bases, and 12 bases lay between the germline ends. Germline CDR1 reads SEHNR; CDR2 reads FQNEAQ (reference sequence). This CDR3 reads CASSLGSGRGNQPQHF. CDR3 DNA sequence: TGTGCCAGCAGCTTAGGGTCGGGCAGGGGCAATCAGCCCCAGCATTTT. The full variable domain, in which reference TRBV7-9 and TRBJ1-5 provide the parts outside the CDR3, is DTGVSQNPRHKITKRGQNVTFRCDPISEHNRLYWYRQTLGQGPEFLTYFQNEAQLEKSRLLSDRFSAERPKGSFSTLEIQRTEQGDSAMYLCASSLGSGRGNQPQHFGDGTRLSIL.